This is a list of T cell receptor beta chains from one sample in a study of spatial heterogeneity in lung cancer. TCRdb reanalysed the 5' RACE reads using MiXCR and keeps one entry per CDR3 protein. The sample lists some 54,000 distinct CDR3 sequences, 6% to 8.5% occurring once. Sequenced material: PBMCs, taken at follow-up. The receptors were sampled from a female donor with early-stage non-small cell lung cancer. The CDR3 runs from the conserved cysteine through the conserved F or W. A D gene is named only where the DNA matches it firmly. Clone size is shown for a subset of rows, as once, few, many or a class of expanded clone.

j_gene,abundance,v_gene,d_gene,CDR3nt,CDR3aa
TRBJ2-2,many,TRBV6-1,NA,TGTGCCAGCAGTGTCTTTGGCGCCGGGGAGCTGTTTTTT,CASSVFGAGELFF
TRBJ2-5,many,TRBV3-1,TRBD1,TGTGCCAGCAGCCAGAGGGGACAGGGTCTAAGGGAGACCCAGTACTTC,CASSQRGQGLRETQYF
TRBJ1-4,many,TRBV7-9,NA,TGTGCCAGCAGCTTTCTGAGTTCTAATGAAAAACTGTTTTTT,CASSFLSSNEKLFF
TRBJ2-7,NA,TRBV7-2,TRBD2,TGTGCCAGCACTCGGCAGGGCTCGCGGGGGGACGAGCAGTACTTC,CASTRQGSRGDEQYF
TRBJ1-1,many,TRBV18,NA,TGTGCCAGCTCACCGGGGAGGGCCACTGAAGCTTTCTTT,CASSPGRATEAFF
TRBJ2-1,many,TRBV7-6,TRBD2,TGTGCCAGCAGTACTAGCGGGGGGGCCGTGGAGCAGTTCTTC,CASSTSGGAVEQFF
TRBJ1-2,many,TRBV20-1,TRBD1,TGCAGTGCTAGAGATCGTGTCAGGGGGAACTATGGCTACACCTTC,CSARDRVRGNYGYTF
TRBJ1-5,many,TRBV7-8,NA,TGTGCCAGCAGCTTAGAAGGACGGATCAATCAGCCCCAGCATTTT,CASSLEGRINQPQHF
TRBJ1-6,many,TRBV7-2,TRBD1,TGTGCCAGCAGCGTAAGGTCGACAGGGCTTAATTCACCCCTCCACTTT,CASSVRSTGLNSPLHF
TRBJ1-5,many,TRBV5-1,TRBD1,TGCGCCAGCAGCTTTGATGGGACAGGGACGGGAAATCAGCCCCAGCATTTT,CASSFDGTGTGNQPQHF
TRBJ1-1,NA,TRBV7-9,TRBD1,TGTGCCAGCAGCTTGGGGGACAGGGGGCCCTTGATGAACACTGAAGCTTTCTTT,CASSLGDRGPLMNTEAFF
TRBJ1-6,few,TRBV4-3,NA,TGCGCCAGCAGCCAAGAAGGTGTAAGGGGGAGATCAACGAATTCACCCCTCCACTTT,CASSQEGVRGRSTNSPLHF
TRBJ2-1,NA,TRBV9,NA,TGTGCCAGCAGCTCCGATACTGGCGGCCGTTACTACAATGAGCAGTTCTTC,CASSSDTGGRYYNEQFF
TRBJ2-4,NA,TRBV7-9,NA,TGTGCCAGCAGCCCGGGGGACGAAACCAAAAACATTCAGTACTTC,CASSPGDETKNIQYF
TRBJ2-1,NA,TRBV3-1,TRBD2,TGTGCCAGCAACCAAAGAATGACGGGACTACACAATGAGCAGTTCTTC,CASNQRMTGLHNEQFF
TRBJ1-5,many,TRBV6-1,NA,TGTGCCAGCAGTGCGACGGCTACTCAGTGGGGCCTTCGGCCCCAGCATTTT,CASSATATQWGLRPQHF
TRBJ1-1,many,TRBV20-1,NA,TGCAGTGCTAGAGATCTCGGTTTTGAAGCTTTCTTT,CSARDLGFEAFF
TRBJ2-5,NA,TRBV6-5,NA,TGTGCCAGCACTCGGGACGGCCGTCAAGAGACCCAGTACTTC,CASTRDGRQETQYF
TRBJ1-5,many,TRBV20-1,TRBD1,TGCAGTGCTAGGAGACAGGGGACGAGCAATCAGCCCCAGCATTTT,CSARRQGTSNQPQHF
TRBJ2-2,many,TRBV5-1,NA,TGCGCCAGCAGCTTGGCGGCTAGCGTTCTTACGAACACCGGGGAGCTGTTTTTT,CASSLAASVLTNTGELFF
TRBJ2-7,few,TRBV7-2,NA,TGTGCCAGCAGCTTTGACTCCTCCGCCTACGAGCAGTACTTC,CASSFDSSAYEQYF